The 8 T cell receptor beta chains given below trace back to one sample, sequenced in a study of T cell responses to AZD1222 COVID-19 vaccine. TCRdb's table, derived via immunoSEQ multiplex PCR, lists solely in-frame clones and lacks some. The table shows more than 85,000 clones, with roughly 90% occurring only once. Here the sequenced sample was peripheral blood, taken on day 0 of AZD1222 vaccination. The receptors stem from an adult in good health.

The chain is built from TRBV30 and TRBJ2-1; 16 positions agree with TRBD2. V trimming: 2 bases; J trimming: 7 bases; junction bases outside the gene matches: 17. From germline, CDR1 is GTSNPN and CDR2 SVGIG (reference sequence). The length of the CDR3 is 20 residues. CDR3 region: CAWSIPGTSGRATLWNEQFF. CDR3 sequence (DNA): TGTGCCTGGAGTATTCCTGGGACTAGCGGGAGGGCCACGCTGTGGAATGAGCAGTTCTTC.

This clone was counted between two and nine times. CDR3 DNA: TGCGCCAGCAGCCAAGAGGGGACAGTTTCCTATGGCTACACCTTC. Protein sequence: CASSQEGTVSYGYTF. The chain recombines TRBV4-1 with TRBJ1-2; 7 bases map to TRBD1. V gave up 0 bases and J gave up 4 bases; unmatched junction bases: 5. The length of the CDR3 is 15 residues. CDR1 MGHRA and CDR2 YSYEKL come from the germline V gene.

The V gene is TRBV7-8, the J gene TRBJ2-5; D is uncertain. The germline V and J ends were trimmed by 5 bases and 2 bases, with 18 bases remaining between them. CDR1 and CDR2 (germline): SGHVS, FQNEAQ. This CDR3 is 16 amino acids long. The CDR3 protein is CASSLRSRAVQETQYF. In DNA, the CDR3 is TGTGCCAGCAGCCTACGGTCTAGGGCAGTTCAAGAGACCCAGTACTTC.

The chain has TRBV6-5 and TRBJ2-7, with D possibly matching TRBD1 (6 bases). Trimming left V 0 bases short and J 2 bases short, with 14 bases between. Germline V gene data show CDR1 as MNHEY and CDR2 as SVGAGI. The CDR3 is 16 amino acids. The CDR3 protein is CASSYSPLTGTYEQYF. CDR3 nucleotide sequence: TGTGCCAGCAGTTACTCCCCTTTGACAGGAACCTACGAGCAGTACTTC.

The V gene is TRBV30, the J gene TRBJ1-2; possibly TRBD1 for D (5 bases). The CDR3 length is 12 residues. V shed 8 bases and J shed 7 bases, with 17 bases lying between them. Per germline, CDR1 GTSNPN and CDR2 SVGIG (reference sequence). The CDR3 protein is CAHPRGDSGYTF. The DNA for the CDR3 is TGTGCCCACCCGAGGGGAGATTCTGGCTACACCTTC.

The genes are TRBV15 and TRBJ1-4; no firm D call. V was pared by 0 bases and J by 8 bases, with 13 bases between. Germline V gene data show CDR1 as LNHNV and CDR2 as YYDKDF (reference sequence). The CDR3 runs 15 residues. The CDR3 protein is CATSRERRTREKLFF. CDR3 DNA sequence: TGTGCCACCAGCAGAGAGAGACGGACGAGGGAAAAACTGTTTTTT.

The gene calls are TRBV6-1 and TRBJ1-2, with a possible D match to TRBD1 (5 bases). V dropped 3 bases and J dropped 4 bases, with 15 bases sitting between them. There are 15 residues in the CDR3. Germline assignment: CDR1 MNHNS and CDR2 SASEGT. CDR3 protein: CASSDVGVGSYGYTF. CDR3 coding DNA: TGTGCCAGCAGTGACGTGGGGGTTGGAAGCTATGGCTACACCTTC.

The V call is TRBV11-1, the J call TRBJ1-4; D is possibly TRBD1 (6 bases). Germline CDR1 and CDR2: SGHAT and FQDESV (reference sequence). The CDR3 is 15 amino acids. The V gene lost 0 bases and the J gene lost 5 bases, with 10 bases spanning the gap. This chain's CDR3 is CASSLAPGANEKLFF. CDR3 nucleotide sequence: TGTGCCAGCAGCTTAGCCCCAGGGGCCAATGAAAAACTGTTTTTT. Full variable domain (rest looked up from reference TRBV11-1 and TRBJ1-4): EAEVAQSPRYKITEKSQAVAFWCDPISGHATLYWYRQILGQGPELLVQFQDESVVDDSQLPKDRFSAERLKGVDSTLKIQPAELGDSAMYLCASSLAPGANEKLFFGSGTQLSVL.